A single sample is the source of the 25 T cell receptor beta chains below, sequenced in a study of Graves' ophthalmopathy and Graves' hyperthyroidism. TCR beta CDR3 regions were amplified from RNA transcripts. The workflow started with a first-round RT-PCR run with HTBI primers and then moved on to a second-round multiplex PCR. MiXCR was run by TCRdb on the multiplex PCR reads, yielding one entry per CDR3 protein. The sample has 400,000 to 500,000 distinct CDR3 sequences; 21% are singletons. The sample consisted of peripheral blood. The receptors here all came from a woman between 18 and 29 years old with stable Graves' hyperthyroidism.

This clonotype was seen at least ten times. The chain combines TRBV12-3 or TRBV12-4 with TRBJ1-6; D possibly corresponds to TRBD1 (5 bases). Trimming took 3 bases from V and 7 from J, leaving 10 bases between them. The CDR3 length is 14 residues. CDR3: CASSFGGGNSPLHF. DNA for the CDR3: TGTGCCAGCAGTTTTGGGGGAGGGAATTCACCCCTCCACTTT.

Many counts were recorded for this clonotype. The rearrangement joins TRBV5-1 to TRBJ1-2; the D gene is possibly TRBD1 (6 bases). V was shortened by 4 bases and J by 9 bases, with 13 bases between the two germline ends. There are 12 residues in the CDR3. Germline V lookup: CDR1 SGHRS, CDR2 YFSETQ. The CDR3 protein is CASSPPGESYTF. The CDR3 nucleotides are TGCGCCAGCAGCCCTCCAGGGGAAAGCTACACCTTC.

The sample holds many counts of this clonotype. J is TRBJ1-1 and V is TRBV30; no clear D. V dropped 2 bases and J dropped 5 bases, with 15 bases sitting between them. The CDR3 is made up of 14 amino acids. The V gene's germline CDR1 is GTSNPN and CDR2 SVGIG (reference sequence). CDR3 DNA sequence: TGTGCCTGGAGTCTCGGACGGCGGGGAACTGAAGCTTTCTTT. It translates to CAWSLGRRGTEAFF.

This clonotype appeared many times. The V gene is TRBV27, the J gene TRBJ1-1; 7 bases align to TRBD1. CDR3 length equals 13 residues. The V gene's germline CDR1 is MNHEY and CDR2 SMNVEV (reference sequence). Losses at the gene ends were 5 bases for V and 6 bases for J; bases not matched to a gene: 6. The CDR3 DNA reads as TGTGCCAGCAGTCGAGACAGGGCGGCTGAAGCTTTCTTT. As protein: CASSRDRAAEAFF.

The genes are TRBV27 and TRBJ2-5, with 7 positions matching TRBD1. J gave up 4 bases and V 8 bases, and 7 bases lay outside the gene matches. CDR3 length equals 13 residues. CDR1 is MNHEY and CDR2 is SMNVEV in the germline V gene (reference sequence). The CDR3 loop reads CASLDRARETQYF. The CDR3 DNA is TGTGCCAGCCTTGACAGGGCTCGAGAGACCCAGTACTTC.

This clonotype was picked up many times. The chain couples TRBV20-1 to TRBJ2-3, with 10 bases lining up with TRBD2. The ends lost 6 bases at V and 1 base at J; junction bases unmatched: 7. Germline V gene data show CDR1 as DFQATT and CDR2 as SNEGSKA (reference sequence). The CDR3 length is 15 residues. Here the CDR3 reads CSAEGLAGGTDTQYF. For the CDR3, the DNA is TGCAGTGCCGAGGGCCTAGCGGGAGGCACAGATACGCAGTATTTT.

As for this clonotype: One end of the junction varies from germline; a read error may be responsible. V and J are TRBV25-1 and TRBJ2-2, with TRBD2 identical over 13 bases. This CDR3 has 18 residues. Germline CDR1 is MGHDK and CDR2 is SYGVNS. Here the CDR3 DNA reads TGTTCCAGCAGCCCCGTAGTACTAGCGGGAGGGCGGCCCGGGGAGCTGTTTTTT. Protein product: CSSSPVVLAGGRPGELFF.

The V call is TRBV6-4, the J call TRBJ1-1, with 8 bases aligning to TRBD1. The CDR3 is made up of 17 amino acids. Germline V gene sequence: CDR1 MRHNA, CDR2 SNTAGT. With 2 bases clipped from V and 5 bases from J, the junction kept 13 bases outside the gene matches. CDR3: CASSDEQGGRRKTEAFF. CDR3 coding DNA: TGTGCCAGCAGTGACGAACAGGGGGGAAGAAGAAAGACTGAAGCTTTCTTT.

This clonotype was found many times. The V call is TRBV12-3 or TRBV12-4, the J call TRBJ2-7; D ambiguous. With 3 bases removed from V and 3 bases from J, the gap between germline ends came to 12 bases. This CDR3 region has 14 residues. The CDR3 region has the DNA TGTGCCAGCAGTTTGCGGCCCTTCCACTACGAGCAGTACTTC. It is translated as CASSLRPFHYEQYF.

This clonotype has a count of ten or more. CDR3 in DNA: TGTGCCAGTAGTATGTTCGGAGGATCGTCCTACGAGCAGTACTTC. This translates into CASSMFGGSSYEQYF. The rearrangement joins TRBV19 to TRBJ2-7, with D maybe TRBD2 (5 bases). The V end was cut by 3 bases, the J end by 1 base, with 13 bases between. There are 15 residues in the CDR3. Germline V CDR1 and CDR2: LNHDA, SQIVND (reference sequence).

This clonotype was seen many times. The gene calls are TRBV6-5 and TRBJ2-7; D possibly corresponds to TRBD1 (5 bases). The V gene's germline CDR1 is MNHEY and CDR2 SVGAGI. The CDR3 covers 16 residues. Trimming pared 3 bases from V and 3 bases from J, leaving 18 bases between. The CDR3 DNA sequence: TGTGCCAGCAGTTATAGACGAAGGGGAAGAGGCTACGAGCAGTACTTC. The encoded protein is CASSYRRRGRGYEQYF.

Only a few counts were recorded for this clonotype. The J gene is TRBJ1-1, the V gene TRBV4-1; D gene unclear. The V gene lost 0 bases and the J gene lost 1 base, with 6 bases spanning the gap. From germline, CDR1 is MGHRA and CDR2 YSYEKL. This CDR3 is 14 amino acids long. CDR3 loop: CASSQDEQNTEAFF. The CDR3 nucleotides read TGCGCCAGCAGCCAAGACGAACAGAACACTGAAGCTTTCTTT.

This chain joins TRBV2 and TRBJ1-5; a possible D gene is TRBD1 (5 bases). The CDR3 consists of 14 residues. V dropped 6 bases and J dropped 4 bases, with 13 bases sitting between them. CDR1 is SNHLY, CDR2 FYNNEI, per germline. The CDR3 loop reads CASRRGLGNQPQHF. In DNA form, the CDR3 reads TGTGCCAGCAGGCGGGGCTTAGGGAATCAGCCCCAGCATTTT.

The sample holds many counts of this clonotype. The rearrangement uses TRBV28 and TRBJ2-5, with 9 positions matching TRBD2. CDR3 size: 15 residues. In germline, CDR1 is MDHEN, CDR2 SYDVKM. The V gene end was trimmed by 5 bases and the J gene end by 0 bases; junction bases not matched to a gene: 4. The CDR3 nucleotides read TGTGCCAGCAGTGGGGCTAGCGGGAACCAAGAGACCCAGTACTTC. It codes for CASSGASGNQETQYF. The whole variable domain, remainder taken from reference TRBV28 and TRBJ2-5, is DVKVTQSSRYLVKRTGEKVFLECVQDMDHENMFWYRQDPGLGLRLIYFSYDVKMKEKGDIPEGYSVSREKKERFSLILESASTNQTSMYLCASSGASGNQETQYFGPGTRLLVL.

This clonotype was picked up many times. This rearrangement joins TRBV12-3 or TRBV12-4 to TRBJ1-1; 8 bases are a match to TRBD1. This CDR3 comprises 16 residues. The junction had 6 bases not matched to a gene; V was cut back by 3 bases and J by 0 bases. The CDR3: CASSLGLGQVNTEAFF. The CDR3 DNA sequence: TGTGCCAGCAGTTTGGGATTGGGACAGGTGAACACTGAAGCTTTCTTT.

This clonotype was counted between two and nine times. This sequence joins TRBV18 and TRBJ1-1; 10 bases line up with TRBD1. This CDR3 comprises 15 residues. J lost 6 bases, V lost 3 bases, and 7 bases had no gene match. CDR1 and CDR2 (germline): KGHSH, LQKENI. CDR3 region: CASSPAGTGVAEAFF. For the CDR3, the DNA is TGTGCCAGCTCACCTGCCGGGACAGGGGTCGCTGAAGCTTTCTTT.

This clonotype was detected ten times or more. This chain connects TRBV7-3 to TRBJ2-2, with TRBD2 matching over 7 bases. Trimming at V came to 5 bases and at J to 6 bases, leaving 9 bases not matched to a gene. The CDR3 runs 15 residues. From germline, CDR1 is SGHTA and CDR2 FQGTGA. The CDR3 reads CASSESGGSAGELFF. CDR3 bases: TGTGCCAGCAGCGAATCGGGCGGGAGCGCCGGGGAGCTGTTTTTT.

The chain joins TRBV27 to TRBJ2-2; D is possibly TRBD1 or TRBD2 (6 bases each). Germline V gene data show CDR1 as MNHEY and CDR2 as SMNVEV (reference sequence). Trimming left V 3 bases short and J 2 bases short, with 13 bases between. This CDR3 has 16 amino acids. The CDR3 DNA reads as TGTGCCAGCAGTTTGAGGGGGGCCGAAAACACCGGGGAGCTGTTTTTT. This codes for CASSLRGAENTGELFF.

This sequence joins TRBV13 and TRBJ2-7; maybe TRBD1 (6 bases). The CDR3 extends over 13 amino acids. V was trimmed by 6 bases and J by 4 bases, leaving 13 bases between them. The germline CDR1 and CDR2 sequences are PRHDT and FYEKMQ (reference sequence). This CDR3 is CASSSSTGYEQYF. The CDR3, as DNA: TGTGCCAGCAGTTCCAGCACAGGGTACGAGCAGTACTTC.

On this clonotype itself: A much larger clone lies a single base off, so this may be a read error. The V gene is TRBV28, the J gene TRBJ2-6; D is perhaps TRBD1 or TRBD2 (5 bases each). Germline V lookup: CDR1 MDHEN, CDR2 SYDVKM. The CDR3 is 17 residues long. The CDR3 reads CANSLKRGFPGANVLTF. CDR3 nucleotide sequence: TGTGCCAACAGTTTAAAGAGGGGTTTTCCTGGGGCCAACGTCCTGACTTTC.

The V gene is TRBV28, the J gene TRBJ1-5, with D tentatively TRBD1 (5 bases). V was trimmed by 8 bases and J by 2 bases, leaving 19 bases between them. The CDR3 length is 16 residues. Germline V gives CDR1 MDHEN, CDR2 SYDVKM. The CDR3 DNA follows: TGTGCCAGCGCGACCGGAGGGGTGGTTGGCAATCAGCCCCAGCATTTT. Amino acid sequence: CASATGGVVGNQPQHF.

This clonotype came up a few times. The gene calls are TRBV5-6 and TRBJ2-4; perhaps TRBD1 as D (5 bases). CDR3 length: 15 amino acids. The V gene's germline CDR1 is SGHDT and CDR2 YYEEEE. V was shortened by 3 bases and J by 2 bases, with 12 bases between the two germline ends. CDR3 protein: CASSSLTGSKNIQYF. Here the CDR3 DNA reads TGTGCCAGCAGCTCCCTCACAGGATCCAAAAACATTCAGTACTTC.

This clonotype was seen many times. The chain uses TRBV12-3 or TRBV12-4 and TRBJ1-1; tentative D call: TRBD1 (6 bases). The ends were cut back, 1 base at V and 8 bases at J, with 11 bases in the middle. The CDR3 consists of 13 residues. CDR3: CASSLEDSVEAFF. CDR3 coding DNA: TGTGCCAGCAGTTTAGAGGACAGCGTCGAAGCTTTCTTT.

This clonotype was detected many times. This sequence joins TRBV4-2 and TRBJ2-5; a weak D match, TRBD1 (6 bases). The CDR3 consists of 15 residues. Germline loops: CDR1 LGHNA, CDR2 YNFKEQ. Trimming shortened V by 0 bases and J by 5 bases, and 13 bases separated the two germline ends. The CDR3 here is CASSQDLGQRETQYF. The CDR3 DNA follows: TGTGCCAGCAGCCAAGATTTAGGACAGCGTGAGACCCAGTACTTC.

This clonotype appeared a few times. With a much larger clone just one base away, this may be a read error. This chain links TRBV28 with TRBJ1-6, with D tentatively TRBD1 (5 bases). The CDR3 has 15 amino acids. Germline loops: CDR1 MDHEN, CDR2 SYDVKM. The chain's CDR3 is CASKYRRSANSHLHF. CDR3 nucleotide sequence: TGTGCCAGCAAGTACAGGAGAAGTGCTAATTCACACCTCCACTTT.